The TCR beta chain under discussion was sequenced for a study of T cell responses to AZD1222 COVID-19 vaccine. The repertoire was sequenced with immunoSEQ multiplex PCR; TCRdb's copy has only in-frame clones and lacks some. Here the sample spans some 120,000 clones, roughly 91% being singletons. V lost 5 bases and J 6 bases, leaving 14 bases between the germline ends. Germline-derived CDR1 and CDR2 are LNHDA and SQIVND (reference sequence). This CDR3 comprises 14 residues. This chain joins TRBV19 and TRBJ1-5; the D gene is possibly TRBD1 (6 bases). The specimen comprised peripheral blood, sampled on day 0 of MenACWY control vaccination. The receptor comes from an adult in good health. CDR3 in amino acids: CASSDKGVFQPQHF. In DNA, the CDR3 is TGTGCCAGTAGTGATAAGGGGGTTTTTCAGCCCCAGCATTTT.